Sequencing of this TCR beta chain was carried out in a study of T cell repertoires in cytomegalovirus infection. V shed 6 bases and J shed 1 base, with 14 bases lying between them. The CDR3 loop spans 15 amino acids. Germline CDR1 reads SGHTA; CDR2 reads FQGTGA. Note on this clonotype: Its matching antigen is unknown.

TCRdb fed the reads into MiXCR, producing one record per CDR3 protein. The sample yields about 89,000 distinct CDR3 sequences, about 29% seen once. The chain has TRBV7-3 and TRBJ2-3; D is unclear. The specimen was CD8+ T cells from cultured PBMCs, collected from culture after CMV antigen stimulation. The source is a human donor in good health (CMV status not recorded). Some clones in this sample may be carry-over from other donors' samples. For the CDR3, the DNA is TGTGCCAGCAGTCACAGCCTACGGGGCACAGATACGCAGTATTTT. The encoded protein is CASSHSLRGTDTQYF.